A single sample is the source of the 26 T cell receptor beta chains below, sequenced in a study of cytomegalovirus exposure and HLA in healthy donors. Primers for the PCR totalled 60 Vbeta and 13 Jbeta. Measured with immunoSEQ multiplex PCR; TCRdb has only the in-frame clones, and not every one. Found here are more than 150,000 clones, about 77% of them singletons; the top ten hold about 2.5%. Material for sequencing was PBMCs. All receptors come from a woman aged 30 to 39 in good health and CMV-seropositive.

The chain joins TRBV27 to TRBJ2-7, with D possibly being TRBD1 (5 bases). Germline V CDR1 and CDR2: MNHEY, SMNVEV (reference sequence). CDR3 length: 12 residues. V was pared by 11 bases and J by 2 bases, with 13 bases between. CDR3 sequence (DNA): TGTGCCGGTAACAACAGGACCTACGAGCAGTACTTC. This gives the protein CAGNNRTYEQYF.

The gene calls are TRBV6-5 and TRBJ2-5, with D perhaps matching TRBD1 (6 bases). The assigned J gene may be wrong: the sequence end matches TRBJ2-7 better. In germline, CDR1 is MNHEY, CDR2 SVGAGI. The CDR3 has 15 amino acids. The CDR3 region has the DNA TGTGCCAGCAGTTACCGATCCGGGACACCCTACGAGCAGTACTTC. It translates to CASSYRSGTPYEQYF.

The CDR3 sequence: CASSFSTRSTEAFF. The CDR3 bases are TGTGCCAGCAGCTTTAGCACCCGGAGCACTGAAGCTTTCTTT. V gene TRBV11-2 combines with J gene TRBJ1-1, with D unresolved. The CDR3 runs 14 residues. Germline lookup yields CDR1 SGHAT and CDR2 FQNNGV. Trimming removed 3 bases from V and 4 bases from J, with 12 bases in between.

In its sample, this clone was seen a few times. The CDR3 DNA is TGTGCCAGCAGTTCCAGGGGAGGGGCTGAAGCTTTCTTT. Translating it yields CASSSRGGAEAFF. This chain joins TRBV9 and TRBJ1-1; D might be TRBD1 (6 bases). The ends were cut back, 5 bases at V and 6 bases at J, with 14 bases in the middle. CDR3 size: 13 residues. Germline V lookup: CDR1 SGDLS, CDR2 YYNGEE.

This clone has only a few counts. The identical CDR3 is also encoded by other nucleotide sequences in the sample. The chain links TRBV11-3 to TRBJ2-7; the match to TRBD2 covers 8 bases. The junction had 7 bases not matched to a gene; V was cut back by 6 bases and J by 0 bases. Germline CDR1 and CDR2: SGHNT and YENEEA. The CDR3 spans 15 residues. The CDR3 coding sequence is TGTGCCAGCAGTCTAGAAGCGGGGGACTCCTACGAGCAGTACTTC. Translation: CASSLEAGDSYEQYF.

The chain couples TRBV4-1 to TRBJ1-5; D is uncertain. The CDR3 loop spans 19 amino acids. CDR1 is MGHRA and CDR2 is YSYEKL in the germline V gene. V lost 4 bases to trimming and J lost 0 bases, with 22 bases between them. CDR3 DNA: TGCGCCAGCAGCCTTAGCCCCTCGAGGTCCGTGTATAGCAATCAGCCCCAGCATTTT. Protein product: CASSLSPSRSVYSNQPQHF.

In its sample, this clone was seen a few times. The rearrangement links TRBV27 to TRBJ1-3; D perhaps matches TRBD1 (6 bases). The CDR3 length is 14 residues. V lost 6 bases and J lost 0, with 9 bases in between. Germline CDR1 reads MNHEY; CDR2 reads SMNVEV (reference sequence). Here the CDR3 reads CASRPTGSGNTIYF. DNA of the CDR3: TGTGCCAGCAGACCGACAGGCTCTGGAAACACCATATATTTT.

The chain uses TRBV28 and TRBJ2-7; TRBD1 is a possible D gene (6 bases). The CDR3 length is 14 residues. V gave up 5 bases and J gave up 4 bases, with 15 bases separating them. The V gene's germline CDR1 is MDHEN and CDR2 SYDVKM. The CDR3 DNA reads TGTGCCAGCAGTCTCCCAGGGGACCCTTACGAGCAGTACTTC. Translated: CASSLPGDPYEQYF. Using reference TRBV28 and TRBJ2-7 for the parts outside the CDR3, the full variable domain is DVKVTQSSRYLVKRTGEKVFLECVQDMDHENMFWYRQDPGLGLRLIYFSYDVKMKEKGDIPEGYSVSREKKERFSLILESASTNQTSMYLCASSLPGDPYEQYFGPGTRLTVT.

The chain carries TRBV4-1 and TRBJ2-2, with D hard to call. CDR3 size: 16 residues. Germline V gene sequence: CDR1 MGHRA, CDR2 YSYEKL. V lost 4 bases and J 0 bases, leaving 12 bases between the germline ends. DNA of the CDR3: TGCGCCAGCAGCCCCCCGGAGCGTACGAACACCGGGGAGCTGTTTTTT. Residues: CASSPPERTNTGELFF.

The V gene is TRBV25-1, the J gene TRBJ2-1, with 9 nucleotides matching TRBD2. The V gene's germline CDR1 is MGHDK and CDR2 SYGVNS. The V segment lost 2 bases and the J segment 3 bases; nucleotides outside the gene matches: 5. There are 16 residues in the CDR3. CDR3 amino acids: CASSEGGSGGYNEQFF. In nucleotides, the CDR3 is TGTGCCAGCAGTGAAGGGGGTAGCGGGGGCTACAATGAGCAGTTCTTC. Together with reference TRBV25-1 and TRBJ2-1, the CDR3 gives the full variable domain: EADIYQTPRYLVIGTGKKITLECSQTMGHDKMYWYQQDPGMELHLIHYSYGVNSTEKGDLSSESTVSRIRTEHFPLTLESARPSHTSQYLCASSEGGSGGYNEQFFGPGTRLTVL.

The rearrangement uses TRBV30 and TRBJ2-7; D remains unclear. This CDR3 comprises 11 residues. Germline CDR1 is GTSNPN and CDR2 is SVGIG (reference sequence). The V gene lost 1 base and the J gene lost 7 bases, with 8 bases spanning the gap. The CDR3 region is CAWSGAREQYF. The CDR3 nucleotides read TGTGCCTGGAGTGGGGCCCGGGAGCAGTACTTC.

This clone was seen a single time. This sequence joins TRBV6-5 and TRBJ2-1; 8 bases are a match to TRBD2. V lost 6 bases to trimming and J lost 4 bases; unmatched junction nucleotides: 8. The CDR3 is made up of 15 amino acids. CDR1 is MNHEY, CDR2 SVGAGI, per germline. DNA of the CDR3: TGTGCCAGCAGGCCAGGGCGGGGGGATTACAATGAGCAGTTCTTC. Translated, it gives CASRPGRGDYNEQFF.

The V call is TRBV6-1, the J call TRBJ1-2, with D possibly being TRBD1 (5 bases). This CDR3 is built from 15 residues. Germline V gives CDR1 MNHNS, CDR2 SASEGT. The ends were cut back, 4 bases at V and 4 bases at J, with 16 bases in the middle. In DNA, the CDR3 is TGTGCCAGCAGTGGAGAGACAGCCTTCCTCTATGGCTACACCTTC. Translating gives CASSGETAFLYGYTF.

The chain combines TRBV2 with TRBJ2-3, with TRBD1 matching over 9 bases. After removal of 7 bases from V and 1 base from J, the junction contained 15 bases not matched to a gene. CDR1 SNHLY and CDR2 FYNNEI come from the germline V gene. CDR3 length: 18 amino acids. CDR3 region: CASTQGQGFVVGTDTQYF. CDR3 nucleotide sequence: TGTGCCAGCACCCAGGGACAGGGATTCGTTGTGGGCACAGATACGCAGTATTTT.

As DNA, the CDR3 is TGTGCCAGCAGTTTAACAGGGGTAAATCAGCCCCAGCATTTT. Encoded protein: CASSLTGVNQPQHF. The rearrangement joins TRBV28 to TRBJ1-5, with TRBD1 matching 7 bases. V lost 2 bases, J lost 4 bases, and 2 bases stayed unmatched. Germline V gene data show CDR1 as MDHEN and CDR2 as SYDVKM. The CDR3 is 14 amino acids.

V is TRBV29-1 and J is TRBJ2-7; the D gene is possibly TRBD1 (6 bases). The CDR3 has 14 amino acids. The germline V gene has CDR1 SQVTM and CDR2 ANQGSEA. V lost 4 bases to trimming and J lost 5 bases, with 18 bases between them. The CDR3 DNA reads as TGCAGCGTTGCCCAAAACAGGGCGACCAACGAGCAGTACTTC. Protein sequence: CSVAQNRATNEQYF.

The chain employs TRBV11-2 and TRBJ1-2, with no clear D. The CDR3 has 13 amino acids. V was shortened by 5 bases and J by 2 bases, with 9 bases between the two germline ends. Germline-derived CDR1 and CDR2 are SGHAT and FQNNGV. CDR3 DNA sequence: TGTGCCAGCAGCCCAGCGGTGAACTATGGCTACACCTTC. Translating it yields CASSPAVNYGYTF.

V is TRBV28 and J is TRBJ1-4, with TRBD1 matching over 8 bases. Germline assignment: CDR1 MDHEN and CDR2 SYDVKM. The CDR3 has 16 residues. V shed 5 bases and J 6 bases; nucleotides not matched to a gene: 11. CDR3 amino acids: CASSEGQGGEDEKLFF. For the CDR3, the DNA is TGTGCCAGCAGTGAAGGACAGGGTGGGGAGGATGAAAAACTGTTTTTT.

V usage is TRBV6-5 and J usage is TRBJ1-3; weak D call: TRBD1 (6 bases). With 10 bases removed from V and 5 bases from J, the gap between germline ends came to 18 bases. The CDR3 loop spans 14 amino acids. The germline gives CDR1 MNHEY, CDR2 SVGAGI. CDR3 protein: CATRGGGGRNTIYF. The CDR3 bases are TGTGCCACCCGGGGAGGGGGAGGTAGAAACACCATATATTTT.

V and J are TRBV19 and TRBJ1-5; D is unresolved. V lost 1 base to trimming and J lost 0 bases, with 7 bases between them. Germline CDR1 is LNHDA and CDR2 is SQIVND (reference sequence). The CDR3 is 15 amino acids. This CDR3 is CASSIGDISNQPQHF. The DNA for the CDR3 is TGTGCCAGTAGTATAGGTGACATTAGCAATCAGCCCCAGCATTTT.

The V gene is TRBV7-2, the J gene TRBJ1-2; D gene ambiguous. The CDR3 covers 15 residues. Trimming took off 3 bases at V and 6 bases at J, with 17 bases between the two ends. Germline lookup yields CDR1 SGHTA and CDR2 FQGNSA. CDR3 sequence reads: CASSFEEGPEDGYTF. In DNA, the CDR3 is TGTGCCAGCAGCTTTGAGGAGGGCCCTGAGGATGGCTACACCTTC.

The sample holds a few counts of this clone. V is TRBV2 and J is TRBJ1-4; maybe TRBD1 (5 bases). Germline assignment: CDR1 SNHLY and CDR2 FYNNEI. The CDR3 sequence is 13 residues long. Trimming shortened V by 2 bases and J by 7 bases, and 8 bases separated the two germline ends. CDR3 residues: CASSEQGVEKLFF. CDR3 DNA: TGTGCCAGCAGTGAACAGGGCGTTGAAAAACTGTTTTTT.

The chain employs TRBV30 and TRBJ1-3; D might be TRBD1 (5 bases). This CDR3 comprises 13 residues. Deletions cut 5 bases from V and 0 bases from J, with 8 bases between. CDR1 is GTSNPN and CDR2 is SVGIG in the germline V gene (reference sequence). The CDR3 region has the DNA TGTGCCTGGGAAAGGGGCTCTGGAAACACCATATATTTT. It is translated as CAWERGSGNTIYF.

The chain is built from TRBV7-9 and TRBJ2-3, with D tentatively TRBD2 (5 bases). Germline V gene sequence: CDR1 SEHNR, CDR2 FQNEAQ (reference sequence). Trimming cost V 4 bases and J 7 bases, with 12 bases left between them. This CDR3 region has 13 residues. CDR3 DNA sequence: TGTGCCAGCAGCTCCACGACTACTAATACGCAGTATTTT. This translates into CASSSTTTNTQYF.

Worth noting for this clone: At one of its ends the junction is not consistent with the germline gene, which may arise from a read error. CDR3 coding DNA: TGCGCCAGCAGCTTGGGTTCAACAGGGGCTGGGGCCAACGGCCTGACTTTC. This sequence encodes CASSLGSTGAGANGLTF. The chain is built from TRBV5-1 and TRBJ2-6, with TRBD1 matching over 7 bases. Germline loops: CDR1 SGHRS, CDR2 YFSETQ. This CDR3 has 17 residues.

This clone showed up just a few times. This chain links TRBV5-1 with TRBJ1-6; D remains ambiguous. CDR1 SGHRS and CDR2 YFSETQ come from the germline V gene. The germline V and J ends were trimmed by 1 base and 5 bases, with 10 bases remaining between them. The CDR3 extends over 15 amino acids. The CDR3 coding sequence is TGCGCCAGCAGCTTGCTGGGGAGGAATAATTCACCCCTCCACTTT. Translation: CASSLLGRNNSPLHF.